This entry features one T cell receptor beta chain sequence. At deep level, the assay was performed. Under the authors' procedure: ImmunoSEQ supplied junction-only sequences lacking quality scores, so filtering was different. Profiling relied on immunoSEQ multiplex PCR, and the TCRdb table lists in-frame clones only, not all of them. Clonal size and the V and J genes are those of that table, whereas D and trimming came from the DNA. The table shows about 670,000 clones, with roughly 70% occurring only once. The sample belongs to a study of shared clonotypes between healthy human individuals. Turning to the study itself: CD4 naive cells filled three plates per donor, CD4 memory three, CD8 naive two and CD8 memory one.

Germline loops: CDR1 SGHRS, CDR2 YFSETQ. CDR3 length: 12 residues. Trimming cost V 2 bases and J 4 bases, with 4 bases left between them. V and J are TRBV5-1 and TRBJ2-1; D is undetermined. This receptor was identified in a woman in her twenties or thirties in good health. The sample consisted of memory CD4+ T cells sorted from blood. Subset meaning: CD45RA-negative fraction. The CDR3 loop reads CASSFSYNEQFF. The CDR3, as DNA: TGCGCCAGCAGCTTCTCGTACAATGAGCAGTTCTTC.